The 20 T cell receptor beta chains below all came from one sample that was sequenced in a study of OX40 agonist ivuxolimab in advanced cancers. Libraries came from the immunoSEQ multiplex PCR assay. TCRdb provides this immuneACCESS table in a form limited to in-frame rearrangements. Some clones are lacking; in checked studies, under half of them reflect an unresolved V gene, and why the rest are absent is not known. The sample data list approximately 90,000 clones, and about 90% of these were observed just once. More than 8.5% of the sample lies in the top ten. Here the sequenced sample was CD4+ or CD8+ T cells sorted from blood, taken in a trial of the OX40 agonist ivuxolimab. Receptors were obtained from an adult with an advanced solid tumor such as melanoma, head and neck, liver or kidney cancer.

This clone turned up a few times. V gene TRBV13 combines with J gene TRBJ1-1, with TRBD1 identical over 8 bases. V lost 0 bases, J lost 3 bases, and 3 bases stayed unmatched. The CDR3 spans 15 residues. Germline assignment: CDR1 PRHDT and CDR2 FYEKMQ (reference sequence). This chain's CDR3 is CASSLGSGGHTEAFF. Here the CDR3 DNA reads TGTGCCAGCAGCTTAGGCTCAGGGGGCCACACTGAAGCTTTCTTT.

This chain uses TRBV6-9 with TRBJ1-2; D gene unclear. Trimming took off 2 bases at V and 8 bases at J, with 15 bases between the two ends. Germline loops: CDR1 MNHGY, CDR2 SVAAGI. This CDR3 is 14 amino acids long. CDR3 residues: CASSYLVNLQGYTF. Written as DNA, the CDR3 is TGTGCCAGCAGTTATCTCGTCAATCTGCAGGGCTACACCTTC.

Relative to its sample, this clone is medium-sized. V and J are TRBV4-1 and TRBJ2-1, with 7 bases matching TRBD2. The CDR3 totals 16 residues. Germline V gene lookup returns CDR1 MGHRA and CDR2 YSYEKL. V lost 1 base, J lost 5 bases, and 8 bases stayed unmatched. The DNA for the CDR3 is TGCGCCAGCAGCCAAGTCGGCACGGGAGGAAACAATGAGCAGTTCTTC. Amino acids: CASSQVGTGGNNEQFF.

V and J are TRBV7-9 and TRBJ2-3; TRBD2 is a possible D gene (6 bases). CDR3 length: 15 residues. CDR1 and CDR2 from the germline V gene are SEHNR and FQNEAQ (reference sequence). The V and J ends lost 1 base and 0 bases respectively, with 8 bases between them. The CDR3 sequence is CASSLVGSSTDTQYF. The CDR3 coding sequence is TGTGCCAGCAGCTTAGTCGGGAGTAGCACAGATACGCAGTATTTT.

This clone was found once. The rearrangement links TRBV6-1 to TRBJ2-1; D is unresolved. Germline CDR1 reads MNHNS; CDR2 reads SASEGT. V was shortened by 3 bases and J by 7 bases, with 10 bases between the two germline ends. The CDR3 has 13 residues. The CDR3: CASSEWPLNEQFF. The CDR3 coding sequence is TGTGCCAGCAGTGAGTGGCCACTTAATGAGCAGTTCTTC.

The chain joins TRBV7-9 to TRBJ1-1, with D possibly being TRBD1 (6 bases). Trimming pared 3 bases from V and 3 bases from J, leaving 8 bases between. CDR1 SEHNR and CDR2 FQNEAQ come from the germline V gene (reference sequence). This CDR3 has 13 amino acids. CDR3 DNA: TGTGCCAGCAGCTTCCCAGGGGACACTGAAGCTTTCTTT. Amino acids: CASSFPGDTEAFF.

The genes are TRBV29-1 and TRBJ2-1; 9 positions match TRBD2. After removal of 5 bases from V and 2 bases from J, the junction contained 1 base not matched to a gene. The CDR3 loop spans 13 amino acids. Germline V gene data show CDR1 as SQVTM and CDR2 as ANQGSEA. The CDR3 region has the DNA TGCAGCGTTCGGACTAGCGCCTACAATGAGCAGTTCTTC. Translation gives CSVRTSAYNEQFF.

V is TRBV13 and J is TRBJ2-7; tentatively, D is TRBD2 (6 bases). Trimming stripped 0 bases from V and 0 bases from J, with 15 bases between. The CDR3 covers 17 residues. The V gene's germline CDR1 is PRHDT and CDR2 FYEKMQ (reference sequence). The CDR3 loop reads CASSLGGGAESSYEQYF. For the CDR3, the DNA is TGTGCCAGCAGCTTAGGCGGGGGAGCAGAATCCTCCTACGAGCAGTACTTC. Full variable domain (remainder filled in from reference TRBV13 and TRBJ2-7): AAGVIQSPRHLIKEKRETATLKCYPIPRHDTVYWYQQGPGQDPQFLISFYEKMQSDKGSIPDRFSAQQFSDYHSELNMSSLELGDSALYFCASSLGGGAESSYEQYFGPGTRLTVT.

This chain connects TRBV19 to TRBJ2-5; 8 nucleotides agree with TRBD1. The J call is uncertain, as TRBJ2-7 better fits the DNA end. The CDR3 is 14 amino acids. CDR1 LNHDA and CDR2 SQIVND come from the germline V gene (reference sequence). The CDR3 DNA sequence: TGTGCCAGTACGCCCCAGGGGGCCTCCTACGAGCAGTACTTC. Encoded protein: CASTPQGASYEQYF.

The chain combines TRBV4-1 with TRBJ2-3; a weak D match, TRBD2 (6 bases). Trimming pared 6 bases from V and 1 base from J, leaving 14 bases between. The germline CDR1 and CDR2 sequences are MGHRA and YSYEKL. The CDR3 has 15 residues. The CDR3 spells CASRGGGFGTDTQYF. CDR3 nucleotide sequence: TGCGCCAGCAGAGGTGGGGGGTTTGGCACAGATACGCAGTATTTT.

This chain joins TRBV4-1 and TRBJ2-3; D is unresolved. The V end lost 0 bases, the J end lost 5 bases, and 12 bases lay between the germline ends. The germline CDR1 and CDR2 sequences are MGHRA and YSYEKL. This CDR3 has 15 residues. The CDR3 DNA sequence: TGCGCCAGCAGCCAAGATTTACGGGCCGAAGATACGCAGTATTTT. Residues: CASSQDLRAEDTQYF.

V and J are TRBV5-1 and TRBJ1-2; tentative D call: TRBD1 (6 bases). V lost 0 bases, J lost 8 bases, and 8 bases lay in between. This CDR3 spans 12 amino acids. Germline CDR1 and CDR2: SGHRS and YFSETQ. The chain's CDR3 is CASSLGGGGYTF. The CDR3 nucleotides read TGCGCCAGCAGCTTGGGAGGGGGAGGCTACACCTTC.

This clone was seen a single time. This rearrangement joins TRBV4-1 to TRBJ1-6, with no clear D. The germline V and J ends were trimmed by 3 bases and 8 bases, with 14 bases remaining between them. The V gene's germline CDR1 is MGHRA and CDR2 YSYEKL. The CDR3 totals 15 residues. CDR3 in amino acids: CASSQEELTDSPLHF. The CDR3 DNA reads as TGCGCCAGCAGCCAGGAAGAGCTCACGGATTCACCCCTCCACTTT.

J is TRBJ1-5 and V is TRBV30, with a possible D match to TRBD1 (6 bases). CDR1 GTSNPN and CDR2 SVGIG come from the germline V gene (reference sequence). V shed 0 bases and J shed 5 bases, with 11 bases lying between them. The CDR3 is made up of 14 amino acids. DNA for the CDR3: TGTGCCTGGAGTGTATGGGGGGGCCATCAGCCCCAGCATTTT. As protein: CAWSVWGGHQPQHF. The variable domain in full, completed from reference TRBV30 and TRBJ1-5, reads SQTIHQWPATLVQPVGSPLSLECTVEGTSNPNLYWYRQAAGRGLQLLFYSVGIGQISSEVPQNLSASRPQDRQFILSSKKLLLSDSGFYLCAWSVWGGHQPQHFGDGTRLSIL.

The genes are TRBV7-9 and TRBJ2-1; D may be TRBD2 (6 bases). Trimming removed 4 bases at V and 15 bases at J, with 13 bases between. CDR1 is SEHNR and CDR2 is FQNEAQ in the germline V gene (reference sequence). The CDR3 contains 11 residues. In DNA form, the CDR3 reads TGTGCCAGCAGCTCGGGGAGGAATACGTTCTTC. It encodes CASSSGRNTFF.

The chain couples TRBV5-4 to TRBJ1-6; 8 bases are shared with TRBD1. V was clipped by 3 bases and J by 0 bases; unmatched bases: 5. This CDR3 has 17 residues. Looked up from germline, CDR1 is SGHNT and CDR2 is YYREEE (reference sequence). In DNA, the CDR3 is TGTGCCAGCAGCTCACGGACAGGGAGCTCCTATAATTCACCCCTCCACTTT. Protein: CASSSRTGSSYNSPLHF.

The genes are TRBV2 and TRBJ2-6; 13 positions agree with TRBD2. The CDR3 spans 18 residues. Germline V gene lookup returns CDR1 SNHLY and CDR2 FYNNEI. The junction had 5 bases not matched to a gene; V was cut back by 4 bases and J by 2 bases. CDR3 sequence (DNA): TGTGCCAGCAGTGTAACTAGCGGGAGGGCCACTGGGGCCAACGTCCTGACTTTC. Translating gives CASSVTSGRATGANVLTF.

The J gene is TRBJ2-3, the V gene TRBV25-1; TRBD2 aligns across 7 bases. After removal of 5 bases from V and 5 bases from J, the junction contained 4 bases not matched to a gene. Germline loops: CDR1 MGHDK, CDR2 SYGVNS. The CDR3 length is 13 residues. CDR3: CASSRTRGDTQYF. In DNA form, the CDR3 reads TGTGCCAGCAGTAGGACTAGAGGAGATACGCAGTATTTT.

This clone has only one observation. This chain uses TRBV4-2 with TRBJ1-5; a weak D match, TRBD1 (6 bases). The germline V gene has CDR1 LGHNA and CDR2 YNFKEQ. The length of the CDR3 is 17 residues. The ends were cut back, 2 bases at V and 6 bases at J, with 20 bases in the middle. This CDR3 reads CASSQTLGAGQVQPQHF. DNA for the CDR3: TGTGCCAGCAGCCAAACCTTGGGGGCGGGGCAAGTTCAGCCCCAGCATTTT.

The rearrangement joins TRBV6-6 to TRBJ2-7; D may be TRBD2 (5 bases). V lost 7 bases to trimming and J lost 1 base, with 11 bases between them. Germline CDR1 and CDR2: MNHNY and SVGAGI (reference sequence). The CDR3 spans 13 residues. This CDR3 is CASIRAESYEQYF. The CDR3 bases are TGTGCCAGCATCCGAGCGGAGTCCTACGAGCAGTACTTC.